This record covers a single T cell receptor beta chain. Seattle's cohort entered during active infection and was followed longitudinally. These data are taken from a study of blood T cell repertoires in COVID-19. Across the whole study: T cells, B-cell-depleted T cells, or PBMCs supplied cDNA or gDNA.

Per the original methods: Estimation of nucleated cell counts was performed using reference gene primer amplification. Method: immunoSEQ multiplex PCR; TCRdb's copy keeps in-frame clones and lacks some. V and J calls and clone size follow that table, whereas D and trimming were derived from the DNA. The sample lists hundreds of thousands of clones; about 87% were seen once. Germline V gives CDR1 SGHVS, CDR2 FQNEAQ. V trimming: 2 bases; J trimming: 3 bases; junction bases outside the gene matches: 5. This CDR3 is 15 amino acids long. This clonotype was obtained from a woman in her sixties with COVID-19, enrolled during active disease. This chain joins TRBV7-8 and TRBJ2-3; 7 bases map to TRBD1. The specimen sequenced was peripheral blood. The DNA of the CDR3 is TGTGCCAGCAGCTTATACGGACAGGTGACAGATACGCAGTATTTT. Protein sequence: CASSLYGQVTDTQYF.